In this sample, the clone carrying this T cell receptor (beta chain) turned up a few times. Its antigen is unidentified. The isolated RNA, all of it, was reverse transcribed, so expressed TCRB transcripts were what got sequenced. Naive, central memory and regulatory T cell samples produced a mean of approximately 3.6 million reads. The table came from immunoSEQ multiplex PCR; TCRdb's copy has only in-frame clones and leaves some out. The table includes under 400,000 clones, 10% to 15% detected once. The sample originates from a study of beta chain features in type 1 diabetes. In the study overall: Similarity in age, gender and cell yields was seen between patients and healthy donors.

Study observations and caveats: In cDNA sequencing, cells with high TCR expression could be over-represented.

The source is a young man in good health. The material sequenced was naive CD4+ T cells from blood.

CDR3 sequence (DNA): TGTGCCAGCAGCAAACTCACAGGGGGATCTGATACGCAGTATTTT. Its translation is CASSKLTGGSDTQYF. The chain employs TRBV14 and TRBJ2-3, with 8 bases identical to TRBD1. V trimming: 5 bases; J trimming: 6 bases; junction bases outside the gene matches: 10. Germline V gives CDR1 SGHDN, CDR2 FVKESK. This CDR3 spans 15 amino acids. Supplemented by reference TRBV14 and TRBJ2-3, the full variable domain reads EAGVTQFPSHSVIEKGQTVTLRCDPISGHDNLYWYRRVMGKEIKFLLHFVKESKQDESGMPNNRFLAERTGGTYSTLKVQPAELEDSGVYFCASSKLTGGSDTQYFGPGTRLTVL.